This paragraph covers one T cell receptor (beta chain) sequence. The antigen remains undetermined. The sample comes from a study of beta chain features in type 1 diabetes. Sequencing targeted expressed TCRB transcripts, as all isolated RNA had been reverse transcribed. The data were produced by immunoSEQ multiplex PCR, yet TCRdb's version contains in-frame clones alone and is incomplete. The sample comprises 680,000 or so clones, around an eighth of which are singletons, and around 0.022% rests with the top ten. Study-wide points: In all four CD4+ subsets, TCRB CDR3 length was significantly, moderately reduced in type 1 diabetes. In type 1 diabetes patients, VDJ junctions had fewer insertions; deletions at these junctions were more frequent.

Material for sequencing was naive CD4+ T cells from blood. This clonotype was obtained from a man aged 18 to 35 with type 1 diabetes.

The CDR3 coding sequence is TGTGCCAGCAGCTCGGGACAGGGGAACACCTACGAGCAGTACTTC. Its protein product is CASSSGQGNTYEQYF. This chain uses TRBV11-3 with TRBJ2-7; 10 nucleotides line up with TRBD1. J gave up 2 bases and V 4 bases, and 5 bases lay outside the gene matches. The germline CDR1 and CDR2 sequences are SGHNT and YENEEA. The CDR3 sequence is 15 residues long. The full variable domain, in which reference TRBV11-3 and TRBJ2-7 provide the parts outside the CDR3, is EAGVVQSPRYKIIEKKQPVAFWCNPISGHNTLYWYLQNLGQGPELLIRYENEEAVDDSQLPKDRFSAERLKGVDSTLKIQPAELGDSAVYLCASSSGQGNTYEQYFGPGTRLTVT.